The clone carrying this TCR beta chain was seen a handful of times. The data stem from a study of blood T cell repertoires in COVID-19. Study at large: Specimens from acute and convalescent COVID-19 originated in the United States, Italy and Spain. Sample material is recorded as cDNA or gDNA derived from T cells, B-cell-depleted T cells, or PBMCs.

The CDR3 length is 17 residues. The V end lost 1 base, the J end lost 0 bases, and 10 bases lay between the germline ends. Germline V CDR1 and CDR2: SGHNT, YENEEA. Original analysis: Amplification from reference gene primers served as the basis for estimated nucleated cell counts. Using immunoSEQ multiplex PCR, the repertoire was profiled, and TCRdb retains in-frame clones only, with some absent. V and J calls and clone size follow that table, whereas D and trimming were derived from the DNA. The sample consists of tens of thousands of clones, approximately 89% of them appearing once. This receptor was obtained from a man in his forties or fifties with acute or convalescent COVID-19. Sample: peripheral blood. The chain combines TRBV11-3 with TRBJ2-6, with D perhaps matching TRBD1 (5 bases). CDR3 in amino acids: CASSLGQGNSGANVLTF. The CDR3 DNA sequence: TGTGCCAGCAGCTTAGGGCAGGGAAACTCTGGGGCCAACGTCCTGACTTTC.